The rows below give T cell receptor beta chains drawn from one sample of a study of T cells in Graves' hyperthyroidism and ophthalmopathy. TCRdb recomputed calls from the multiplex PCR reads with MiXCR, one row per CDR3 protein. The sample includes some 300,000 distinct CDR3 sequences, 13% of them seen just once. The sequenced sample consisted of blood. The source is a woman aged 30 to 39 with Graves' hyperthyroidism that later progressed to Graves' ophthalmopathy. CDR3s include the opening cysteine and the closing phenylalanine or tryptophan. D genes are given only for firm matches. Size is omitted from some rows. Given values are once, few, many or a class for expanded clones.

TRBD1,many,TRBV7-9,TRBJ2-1,TGTGCCAGCAGCTCATACACAGGGGGGTCCTACAATGAGCAGTTCTTC,CASSSYTGGSYNEQFF
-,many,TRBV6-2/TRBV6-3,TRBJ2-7,TGTGCCAGCAGTTACAGGGCAGCCTACGAGCAGTACTTC,CASSYRAAYEQYF
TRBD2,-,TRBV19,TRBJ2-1,TGTGCCAGTAGTATGGGTGGGAGGGTATCCTACAATGAGCAGTTCTTC,CASSMGGRVSYNEQFF
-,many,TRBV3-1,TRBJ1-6,TGTGCCAGCAGCCAAGTGGGACGGTTCAATTCACCCCTCCACTTT,CASSQVGRFNSPLHF
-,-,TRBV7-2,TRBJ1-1,TGTGCCAGCAGCGTCCCCGGCACTGAAGCTTTCTTT,CASSVPGTEAFF
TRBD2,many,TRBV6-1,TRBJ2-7,TGTGCCAGCAAAATGGCCGGGACTAGCGGTTCCTACGAGCAGTACTTC,CASKMAGTSGSYEQYF
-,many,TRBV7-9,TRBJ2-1,TGTGCCAGCAGCCCCCCGGGAGTCTCGAATGAGCAGTTCTTC,CASSPPGVSNEQFF
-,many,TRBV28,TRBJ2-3,TGTGCCAGCAGTTTATTCCCTAACAGCATCAGCACAGATACGCAGTATTTT,CASSLFPNSISTDTQYF
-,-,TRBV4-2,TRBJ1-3,TGTGCCAGCAGCCAAGAAAGGCGCTCTGGAAACACCATATATTTT,CASSQERRSGNTIYF
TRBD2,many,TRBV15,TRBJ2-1,TGTGCCACCAGCAGTAGGGGGACTAGCGGATACAATGAGCAGTTCTTC,CATSSRGTSGYNEQFF
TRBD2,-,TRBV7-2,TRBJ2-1,TGTGCCAGCAGCACCCGGACTAGCGTCTGGGATGAGCAGTTCTTC,CASSTRTSVWDEQFF
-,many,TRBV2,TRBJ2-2,TGTGCCACAGCTGCGAGGGGCACTACCGGGGAGCTGTTTTTT,CATAARGTTGELFF
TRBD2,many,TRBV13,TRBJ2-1,TGTGCCAGCAGCTTAGTTCTAGCGGGGGAAACATACAATGAGCAGTTCTTC,CASSLVLAGETYNEQFF
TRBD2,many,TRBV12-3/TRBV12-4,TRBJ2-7,TGTGCCAGCAGTTTAGCGGGCGGGAGGGAGAGCTCCTACGAGCAGTACTTC,CASSLAGGRESSYEQYF
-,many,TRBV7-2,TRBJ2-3,TGTGCCAGCAGCTCACAAAGCGGGTTTAGCACAGATACGCAGTATTTT,CASSSQSGFSTDTQYF
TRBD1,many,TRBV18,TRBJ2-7,TGTGCCAGCTCACCACCGACAGGGGCTGGGGAGCAGTACTTC,CASSPPTGAGEQYF
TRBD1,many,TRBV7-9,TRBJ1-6,TGTGCCAGCAGCTTACAGGGGGACAATAATTCACCCCTCCACTTT,CASSLQGDNNSPLHF
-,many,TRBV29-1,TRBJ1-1,TGCAGCGCCATTAGCGTGAACACTGAAGCTTTCTTT,CSAISVNTEAFF
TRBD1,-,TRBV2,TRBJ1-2,TGTGCCAGCGCTGACAGGGCGGGTGGCTACACCTTC,CASADRAGGYTF
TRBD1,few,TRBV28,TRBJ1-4,TGTGCCAGCAGTTTACCAACAGGGGGAGGAGAAAAACTGTTTTTT,CASSLPTGGGEKLFF
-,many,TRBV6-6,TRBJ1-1,TGTGCCAGCAGTTATTCGACGAACACTGAAGCTTTCTTT,CASSYSTNTEAFF
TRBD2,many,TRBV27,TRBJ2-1,TGTGCCAGCAGCTTCATACTAGCGGGACCGGCCTACAATGAGCAGTTCTTC,CASSFILAGPAYNEQFF
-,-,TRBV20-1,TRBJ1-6,TGCAGTGCTTTTACAGGGACCTATAATTCACCCCTCCACTTT,CSAFTGTYNSPLHF
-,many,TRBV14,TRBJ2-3,TGTGCCAGCAGCCAAGACCACCTCCCCCTTAAGGGTACGCAGTATTTT,CASSQDHLPLKGTQYF
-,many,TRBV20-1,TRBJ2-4,TGCAGTGCTAGGGAAGGACCGGGAGCCAAAAACATTCAGTACTTC,CSAREGPGAKNIQYF
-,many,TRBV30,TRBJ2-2,TGTGCCTACCCCCGGATTAACACCGGGGAGCTGTTTTTT,CAYPRINTGELFF